The TCR beta chain under discussion was sequenced for a study of early T cells in non-severe SARS-CoV-2 infection. Overall study: Sequenced material consisted of bulk RNA (from unsorted whole blood), and chains were unpaired.

A note on this clonotype: Antigen: not known.

Individual cDNA molecules each received unique molecular identifiers attached to them. Each CDR3 protein gets one entry after TCRdb re-called the 5' RACE reads with MiXCR. The sample lists roughly 46,000 distinct CDR3 sequences, 7% to 7.5% seen once, with around 4.5% in the top ten. Study-wide findings and caveats: Sequences matched to VDJdb favored anti-spike CD8 responses, while private and CD4 specificities were missed.

The CDR3 totals 13 residues. The V end lost 6 bases, the J end lost 8 bases, and 16 bases lay between the germline ends. This receptor was taken from an adult who was a healthcare worker with PCR-confirmed SARS-CoV-2 infection or an uninfected control (not recorded which). The chain carries TRBV12-3 or TRBV12-4 and TRBJ1-2; D ambiguous. Sequences were obtained from whole blood. The CDR3 DNA reads TGTGCCAGCAGAGCAGACCGACTCGGGGGCTACACCTTC. It yields the protein CASRADRLGGYTF.